This T cell receptor (beta chain) derives from a study of response to subunit inactivated influenza vaccine. TCRdb ran MiXCR on the RT-PCR reads and lists one entry per CDR3 protein. The data hold about 800,000 distinct CDR3 sequences, with around 20% observed a single time. The source is a man in his fifties who received an inactivated influenza vaccine. The sample was PBMCs from blood, taken roughly 5 days after vaccination.

The CDR3 region is CSASDPSGSSYEQYF. The CDR3 DNA reads TGCAGTGCTAGTGACCCTAGCGGGAGCTCCTACGAGCAGTACTTC. The chain uses TRBV20-1 and TRBJ2-7; 10 positions agree with TRBD2. The V gene end was trimmed by 3 bases and the J gene end by 0 bases; junction bases not matched to a gene: 5. Germline CDR1 and CDR2: DFQATT and SNEGSKA (reference sequence). This CDR3 contains 15 residues.